This T cell receptor (beta chain) was identified during a study of CD8 T cells in Susac syndrome. RNA amounts of roughly 0.45 to 1 ug underwent reverse transcription with random hexamers. Amplification of the TCR beta CDR3 was carried out by immunoSEQ multiplex PCR, which spanned a total of 54 Vbeta and 13 Jbeta segments. MiXCR, applied by TCRdb to the immunoSEQ multiplex PCR reads, yields one record per CDR3 protein. The sample carries about 140,000 distinct CDR3 sequences, roughly 95% recorded once. CD8+ and CD4+ T cells from blood underwent TCR beta sequencing. Germline CDR1 LGHDT, CDR2 YNNKEL (reference sequence). This CDR3 has 12 residues. The junction had 8 bases not matched to a gene; V was cut back by 3 bases and J by 13 bases.

This clonotype originated in a human donor with multiple sclerosis. The chain recombines TRBV3-1 with TRBJ1-2; TRBD1 matches at 7 bases. Sequencing was carried out using CD4+ T cells from PBMCs. The CDR3: CASSQRRGLITF. The CDR3 nucleotides read TGTGCCAGCAGCCAGAGAAGGGGGCTAATCACCTTC.